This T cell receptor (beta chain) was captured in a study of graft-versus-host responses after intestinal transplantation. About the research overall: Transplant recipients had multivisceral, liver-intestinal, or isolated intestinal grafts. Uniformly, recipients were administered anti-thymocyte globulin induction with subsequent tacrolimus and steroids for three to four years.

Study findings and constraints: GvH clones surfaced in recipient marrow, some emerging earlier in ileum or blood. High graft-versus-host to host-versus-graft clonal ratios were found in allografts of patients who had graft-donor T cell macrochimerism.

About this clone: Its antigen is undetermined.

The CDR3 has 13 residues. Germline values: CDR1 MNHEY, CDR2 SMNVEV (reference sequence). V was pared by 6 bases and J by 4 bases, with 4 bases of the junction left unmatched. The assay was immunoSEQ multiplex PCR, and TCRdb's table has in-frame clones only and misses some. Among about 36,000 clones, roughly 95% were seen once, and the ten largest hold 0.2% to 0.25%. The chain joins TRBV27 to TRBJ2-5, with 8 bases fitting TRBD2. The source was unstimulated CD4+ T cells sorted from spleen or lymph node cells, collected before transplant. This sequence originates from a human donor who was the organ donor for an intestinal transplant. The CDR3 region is CASRKSGGETQYF. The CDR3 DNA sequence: TGTGCCAGCAGAAAAAGCGGGGGAGAGACCCAGTACTTC.